This T cell receptor (beta chain) was documented in a study of T-cell reconstitution after alpha-beta-depleted transplantation in children. Using unique molecular identifiers, the investigators prepared the TCRbeta library. One entry per CDR3 protein results from TCRdb running MiXCR on the PCR reads. The table lists over 200,000 distinct CDR3 sequences, approximately 10% of them singletons. This clonotype was observed a few times. This receptor was identified in a human donor who donated a stem cell graft to a child with acute lymphoblastic leukemia. Here the sequenced sample was PBMCs from the stem cell graft donor, taken from the stem cell graft.

The CDR3 nucleotides are TGTGCCAGCAGCCAAGTTGGGGGCGCGGGCACTGAAGCTTTCTTT. This translates into CASSQVGGAGTEAFF. The chain combines TRBV3-1 with TRBJ1-1, with D possibly matching TRBD1 (6 bases). Germline V lookup: CDR1 LGHDT, CDR2 YNNKEL (reference sequence). The V gene lost 1 base and the J gene lost 4 bases, with 13 bases spanning the gap. The CDR3 is 15 amino acids.